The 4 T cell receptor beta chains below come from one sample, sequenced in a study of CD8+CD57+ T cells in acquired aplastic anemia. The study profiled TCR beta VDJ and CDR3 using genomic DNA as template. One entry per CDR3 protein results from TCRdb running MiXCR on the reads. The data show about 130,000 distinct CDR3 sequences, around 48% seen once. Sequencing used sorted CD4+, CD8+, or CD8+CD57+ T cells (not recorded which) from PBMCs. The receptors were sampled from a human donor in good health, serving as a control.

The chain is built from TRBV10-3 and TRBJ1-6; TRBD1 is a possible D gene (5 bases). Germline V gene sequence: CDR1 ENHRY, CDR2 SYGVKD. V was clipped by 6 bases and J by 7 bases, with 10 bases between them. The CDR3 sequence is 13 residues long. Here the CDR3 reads CAIRTDLNSPLHF. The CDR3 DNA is TGTGCCATCAGGACAGATCTGAATTCACCCCTCCACTTT.

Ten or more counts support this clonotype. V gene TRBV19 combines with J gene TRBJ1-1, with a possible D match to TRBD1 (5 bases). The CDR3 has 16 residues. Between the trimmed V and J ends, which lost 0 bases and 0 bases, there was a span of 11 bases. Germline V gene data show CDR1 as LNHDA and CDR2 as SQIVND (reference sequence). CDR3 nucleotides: TGTGCCAGTAGTATAGAAGACAGAAGATTGAACACTGAAGCTTTCTTT. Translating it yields CASSIEDRRLNTEAFF.

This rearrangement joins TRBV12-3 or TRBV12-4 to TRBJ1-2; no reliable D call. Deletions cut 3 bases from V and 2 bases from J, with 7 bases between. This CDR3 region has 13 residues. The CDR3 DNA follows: TGTGCCAGCAGTTTTGGTCAGAACTATGGCTACACCTTC. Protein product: CASSFGQNYGYTF.

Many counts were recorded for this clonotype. The CDR3 region is CASTAKGQGYSPLHF. The CDR3 DNA reads as TGTGCCAGCACCGCAAAGGGGCAGGGGTATTCACCCCTCCACTTT. V is TRBV6-1 and J is TRBJ1-6, with TRBD1 as a possible D gene (6 bases). The germline V gene encodes CDR1 MNHNS and CDR2 SASEGT. V gave up 7 bases and J gave up 8 bases, with 18 bases separating them. The CDR3 loop spans 15 amino acids.